This TCR beta chain comes out of a study of early T cells in non-severe SARS-CoV-2 infection. The ends lost 3 bases at V and 1 base at J; junction bases unmatched: 8. CDR1 SEHNR and CDR2 FQNEAQ come from the germline V gene (reference sequence). The CDR3 runs to 17 residues. This clonotype was detected many times. Its antigen is not known. Overall study results and limits: CD4 and private specificities were missed by VDJdb matching, which favored anti-spike CD8 responses.

Individual cDNA molecules were tagged with unique molecular identifiers, the study reported. Using its own MiXCR run on the 5' RACE reads, TCRdb lists one record per CDR3 protein. This sample has 85,000 to 95,000 distinct CDR3 sequences, with around 16% found just once. The sequences come from whole blood, collected at baseline. This sequence was found in an adult who was a healthcare worker with PCR-confirmed SARS-CoV-2 infection or an uninfected control (not recorded which). This chain uses TRBV7-9 with TRBJ2-7, with 11 bases lining up with TRBD2. DNA for the CDR3: TGTGCCAGCAGCTTGACTAGCGGGGCGATGTTTTCCTACGAGCAGTACTTC. Its translation is CASSLTSGAMFSYEQYF.